This TCR beta chain was sequenced during a study of identical twins. In germline, CDR1 is KGHDR, CDR2 SFDVKD. The V gene lost 2 bases and the J gene lost 7 bases, with 5 bases spanning the gap. The CDR3 covers 12 residues. General study findings and limits: Twin pairs' shared out-of-frame alpha sequences were enriched in low generation probability. Sharing of beta out-of-frame sequences by twins showed a weaker excess.

TCRdb re-analysed the 5' RACE reads in MiXCR, keeping a single row per CDR3 protein. The sample lists about 200,000 distinct CDR3 sequences; less than 9.5% were seen once. This clonotype is judged medium-sized (0.01 to 0.1%). The antigen remains unidentified. Sequenced material: memory (CD45RO+) T cells sorted from blood. The chain carries TRBV24-1 and TRBJ2-1, with D unclear. The receptor was isolated from a woman aged 18 to 35 in good health. CDR3 DNA: TGTGCCACCAGTGATTCGGCGAATGAGCAGTTCTTC. It yields the protein CATSDSANEQFF.